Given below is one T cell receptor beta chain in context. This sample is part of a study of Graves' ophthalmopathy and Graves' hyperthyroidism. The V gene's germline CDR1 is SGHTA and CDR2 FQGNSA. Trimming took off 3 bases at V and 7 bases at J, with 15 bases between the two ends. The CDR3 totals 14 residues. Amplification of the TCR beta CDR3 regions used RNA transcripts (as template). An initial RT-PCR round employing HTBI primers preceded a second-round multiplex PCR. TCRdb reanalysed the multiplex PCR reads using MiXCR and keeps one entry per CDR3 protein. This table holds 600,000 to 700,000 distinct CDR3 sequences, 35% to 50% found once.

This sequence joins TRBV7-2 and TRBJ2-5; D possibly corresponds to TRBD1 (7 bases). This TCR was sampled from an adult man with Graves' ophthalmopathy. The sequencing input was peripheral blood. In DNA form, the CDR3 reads TGTGCCAGCAGCTTCCAGGGGGGCATGGGGACCCAGTACTTC. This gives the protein CASSFQGGMGTQYF.